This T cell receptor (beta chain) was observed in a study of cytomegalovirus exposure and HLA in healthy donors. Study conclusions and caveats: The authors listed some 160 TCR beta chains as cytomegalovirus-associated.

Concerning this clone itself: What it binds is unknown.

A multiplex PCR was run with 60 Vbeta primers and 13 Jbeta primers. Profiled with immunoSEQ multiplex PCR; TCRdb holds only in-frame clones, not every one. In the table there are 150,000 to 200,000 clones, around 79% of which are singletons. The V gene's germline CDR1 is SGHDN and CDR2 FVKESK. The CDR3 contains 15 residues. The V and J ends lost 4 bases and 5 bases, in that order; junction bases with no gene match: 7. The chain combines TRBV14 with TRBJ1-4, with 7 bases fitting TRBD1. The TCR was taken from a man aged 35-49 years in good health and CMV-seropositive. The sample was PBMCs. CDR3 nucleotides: TGTGCCAGCAGCCGGATACAGGGGACAAATGAAAAACTGTTTTTT. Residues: CASSRIQGTNEKLFF.